These 27 T cell receptor beta chains originate from one sample sequenced in a study of blood T cell repertoires in COVID-19. Clones were sequenced by immunoSEQ multiplex PCR, and TCRdb holds only the in-frame ones, with some missing. The sample has 170,000 or so clones; about four fifths are singletons. The sample comprised peripheral blood. The receptors derive from a man younger than 35 with active or convalescent COVID-19.

This clone was seen a handful of times. The rearrangement joins TRBV5-1 to TRBJ2-7; D gene unclear. The CDR3 consists of 15 residues. Deletions cut 0 bases from V and 1 base from J, with 11 bases between. Germline values: CDR1 SGHRS, CDR2 YFSETQ. The CDR3, as DNA: TGCGCCAGCAGCTTGGATCAGGTGTTATCCTACGAGCAGTACTTC. As protein: CASSLDQVLSYEQYF.

This chain connects TRBV5-1 to TRBJ1-2; tentatively, D is TRBD1 (6 bases). From germline, CDR1 is SGHRS and CDR2 YFSETQ. This CDR3 region has 15 residues. The V end was cut by 7 bases, the J end by 4 bases, with 20 bases between. The CDR3 loop reads CASGFEQGPTYGYTF. CDR3 DNA sequence: TGCGCCAGCGGATTCGAACAGGGCCCTACCTATGGCTACACCTTC.

V is TRBV4-2 and J is TRBJ1-4; TRBD1 matches 7 bases. V shed 4 bases, J shed 7 bases, and the junction held 9 bases outside the gene matches. Germline lookup yields CDR1 LGHNA and CDR2 YNFKEQ. CDR3 length: 15 residues. CDR3 DNA sequence: TGTGCCAGCAGCCCCGAGGACAGGATCGGTGAAAAACTGTTTTTT. This encodes CASSPEDRIGEKLFF.

This clone has only one observation. The chain carries TRBV28 and TRBJ1-1, with unresolved D. Trimming took off 2 bases at V and 7 bases at J, with 17 bases between the two ends. This CDR3 region has 15 residues. In germline, CDR1 is MDHEN, CDR2 SYDVKM. The CDR3: CASSLLTNQLGEAFF. DNA of the CDR3: TGTGCCAGCAGTTTACTTACGAACCAGCTAGGTGAAGCTTTCTTT.

The chain employs TRBV7-2 and TRBJ1-6; 7 positions agree with TRBD1. V trimming: 1 base; J trimming: 7 bases; junction bases outside the gene matches: 7. The CDR3 is 16 amino acids. Per germline, CDR1 SGHTA and CDR2 FQGNSA. The CDR3: CASSLEGTAKNSPLHF. CDR3 bases: TGTGCCAGCAGCTTAGAGGGGACAGCCAAGAATTCACCCCTCCACTTT.

Remarks on this clone: Compared with germline, one end of the junction differs, possibly owing to a read error. The chain uses TRBV15 and TRBJ2-1; the D is unclear. Per the germline V gene, CDR1 is LNHNV and CDR2 is YYDKDF (reference sequence). CDR3 size: 15 residues. The CDR3: CAISKESFPYNEQFF. CDR3 coding DNA: TGTGCCATCAGCAAGGAGAGTTTCCCCTACAATGAGCAGTTCTTC. The entire variable domain, with the rest obtained from reference TRBV15 and TRBJ2-1, is as follows: DAMVIQNPRYQVTQFGKPVTLSCSQTLNHNVMYWYQQKSSQAPKLLFHYYDKDFNNEADTPDNFQSRRPNTSFCFLDIRSPGLGDTAMYLCAISKESFPYNEQFFGPGTRLTVL.

This clone was recorded only once. The chain combines TRBV5-4 with TRBJ2-1; TRBD1 might be the D (6 bases). Germline V gene data show CDR1 as SGHNT and CDR2 as YYREEE (reference sequence). V was clipped by 0 bases and J by 7 bases, with 8 bases between them. The CDR3 totals 13 residues. The CDR3 loop is CASSLDRANEQFF. CDR3 nucleotides: TGTGCCAGCAGCTTGGACAGGGCAAATGAGCAGTTCTTC.

This rearrangement joins TRBV7-2 to TRBJ2-3, with a possible D match to TRBD2 (6 bases). This CDR3 contains 15 residues. Germline CDR1 and CDR2: SGHTA and FQGNSA. V was clipped by 0 bases and J by 5 bases, with 12 bases between them. As DNA, the CDR3 is TGTGCCAGCAGCTTAGCGCTGGAGGGAAGAGATACGCAGTATTTT. Residues: CASSLALEGRDTQYF. Looking up the rest from reference TRBV7-2 and TRBJ2-3 gives the full variable domain: GAGVSQSPSNKVTEKGKDVELRCDPISGHTALYWYRQSLGQGLEFLIYFQGNSAPDKSGLPSDRFSAERTGGSVSTLTIQRTQQEDSAVYLCASSLALEGRDTQYFGPGTRLTVL.

This clone was detected only a few times. The rearrangement uses TRBV9 and TRBJ1-1, with TRBD1 as a possible D gene (5 bases). V was shortened by 3 bases and J by 1 base, with 16 bases between the two germline ends. The CDR3 is made up of 16 amino acids. Per germline, CDR1 SGDLS and CDR2 YYNGEE. The CDR3 sequence is CASSAGWRAGNTEAFF. As DNA, the CDR3 is TGTGCCAGCAGCGCAGGGTGGAGGGCGGGGAACACTGAAGCTTTCTTT.

The chain links TRBV28 to TRBJ1-5, with TRBD1 matching over 7 bases. The CDR3 is 15 amino acids. The germline V gene encodes CDR1 MDHEN and CDR2 SYDVKM. The V segment lost 0 bases and the J segment 6 bases; nucleotides outside the gene matches: 5. In DNA form, the CDR3 reads TGTGCCAGCAGTTTATGGACAGGGTTGAGTCAGCCCCAGCATTTT. Translating gives CASSLWTGLSQPQHF.

The CDR3 DNA follows: TGTGCCAGCAGTCGCCGTCGGAACTATGGCTACACCTTC. This sequence encodes CASSRRRNYGYTF. This chain links TRBV14 with TRBJ1-2, with no clear D. Trimming stripped 6 bases from V and 2 bases from J, with 10 bases between. The germline gives CDR1 SGHDN, CDR2 FVKESK. The CDR3 is 13 residues long.

The table lists this clone with a few counts. The rearrangement uses TRBV7-3 and TRBJ2-1, with 9 bases that match TRBD2. The CDR3 has 17 residues. Germline CDR1 SGHTA, CDR2 FQGTGA. The junction had 7 bases not matched to a gene; V was cut back by 3 bases and J by 1 base. CDR3 in DNA: TGTGCCAGCAGCTTCGCGGGAGGGGGTGGATCCTACAATGAGCAGTTCTTC. It yields the protein CASSFAGGGGSYNEQFF.

This clone was counted between two and nine times. The chain joins TRBV19 to TRBJ1-5; D is possibly TRBD1 (6 bases). V dropped 4 bases and J dropped 3 bases, with 13 bases sitting between them. The CDR3 spans 15 residues. From germline, CDR1 is LNHDA and CDR2 SQIVND (reference sequence). CDR3 protein: CASSKTGPLNQPQHF. Written as DNA, the CDR3 is TGTGCCAGTAGTAAAACAGGGCCCCTCAATCAGCCCCAGCATTTT.

The chain links TRBV19 to TRBJ2-7; 11 bases align to TRBD2. Germline values: CDR1 LNHDA, CDR2 SQIVND (reference sequence). V lost 4 bases, J lost 2 bases, and 10 bases stayed unmatched. This CDR3 region has 17 residues. CDR3 DNA: TGTGCCAGTAGTACGCAACCTACTAGCGGGAGCCCCTACGAGCAGTACTTC. It specifies CASSTQPTSGSPYEQYF.

This chain joins TRBV29-1 and TRBJ1-2; D unclear. Trimming removed 3 bases from V and 2 bases from J, with 13 bases in between. CDR3 length: 14 residues. In germline, CDR1 is SQVTM, CDR2 ANQGSEA. CDR3 in amino acids: CSVELWEVNYGYTF. DNA for the CDR3: TGCAGCGTTGAGCTCTGGGAGGTGAACTATGGCTACACCTTC.

The chain has TRBV5-4 and TRBJ2-7; D perhaps matches TRBD2 (5 bases). CDR1 is SGHNT, CDR2 YYREEE, per germline (reference sequence). The CDR3 extends over 15 amino acids. Trimming left V 4 bases short and J 1 base short, with 15 bases between. The CDR3 DNA reads as TGTGCCAGCAGCCCGCCGGGGAGCCTTTCCTACGAGCAGTACTTC. Its protein is CASSPPGSLSYEQYF.

This clone was recorded only once. J is TRBJ1-2 and V is TRBV6-1; D remains unclear. CDR3 size: 12 residues. Germline V gene sequence: CDR1 MNHNS, CDR2 SASEGT. Between the trimmed V and J ends, which lost 2 bases and 3 bases, there was a span of 4 bases. The CDR3 region has the DNA TGTGCCAGCAGTGAACCAGACTATGGCTACACCTTC. Protein: CASSEPDYGYTF.

This chain connects TRBV6-2 or TRBV6-3 to TRBJ2-1; D possibly corresponds to TRBD2 (6 bases). Looked up from germline, CDR1 is MNHEY and CDR2 is SVGEGT. This CDR3 has 15 residues. Trimming cost V 0 bases and J 4 bases, with 10 bases left between them. In nucleotides, the CDR3 is TGTGCCAGCAGTTACTCGGGAGGCCATTACAATGAGCAGTTCTTC. Residues: CASSYSGGHYNEQFF.

The rearrangement links TRBV7-8 to TRBJ1-2, with D possibly being TRBD1 (6 bases). CDR3 size: 12 residues. The germline V and J ends were trimmed by 9 bases and 4 bases, with 12 bases remaining between them. Germline V gene data show CDR1 as SGHVS and CDR2 as FQNEAQ. The CDR3 spells CASYAGAYGYTF. In DNA, the CDR3 is TGTGCCAGTTACGCAGGGGCCTATGGCTACACCTTC.

The V gene is TRBV2, the J gene TRBJ1-5, with D hard to call. V was trimmed by 3 bases and J by 4 bases, leaving 4 bases between them. CDR1 and CDR2 (germline): SNHLY, FYNNEI. The CDR3 runs to 12 residues. CDR3 nucleotides: TGTGCCAGCAGTGACACAAATCAGCCCCAGCATTTT. This gives the protein CASSDTNQPQHF. The whole variable domain, filled in from reference TRBV2 and TRBJ1-5, reads EPEVTQTPSHQVTQMGQEVILRCVPISNHLYFYWYRQILGQKVEFLVSFYNNEISEKSEIFDDQFSVERPDGSNFTLKIRSTKLEDSAMYFCASSDTNQPQHFGDGTRLSIL.

The chain recombines TRBV6-1 with TRBJ1-6, with TRBD1 as a possible D gene (6 bases). Trimming cost V 3 bases and J 9 bases, with 15 bases left between them. The CDR3 spans 15 residues. Germline loops: CDR1 MNHNS, CDR2 SASEGT. CDR3 coding DNA: TGTGCCAGCAGTGAGGGGACCCAGGGGACTTCACCCCTCCACTTT. This gives the protein CASSEGTQGTSPLHF.

This clone appeared once. V and J are TRBV18 and TRBJ2-3; D possibly corresponds to TRBD2 (5 bases). V shed 4 bases and J shed 6 bases, with 11 bases lying between them. Germline CDR1 reads KGHSH; CDR2 reads LQKENI. The CDR3 totals 13 residues. CDR3 amino acids: CASSRGVGDTQYF. As DNA, the CDR3 is TGTGCCAGCTCACGGGGAGTGGGGGATACGCAGTATTTT.

The chain uses TRBV7-8 and TRBJ2-5, with 7 bases lining up with TRBD2. CDR3 length: 14 amino acids. Trimming cost V 5 bases and J 4 bases; bases outside gene matches: 7. Per germline, CDR1 SGHVS and CDR2 FQNEAQ. The CDR3 here is CASSQTTGGETQYF. The DNA for the CDR3 is TGTGCCAGCAGCCAAACGACGGGAGGAGAGACCCAGTACTTC.

The rearrangement uses TRBV9 and TRBJ1-2; perhaps TRBD1 as D (6 bases). Looked up from germline, CDR1 is SGDLS and CDR2 is YYNGEE. Trimming removed 0 bases at V and 7 bases at J, with 13 bases between. CDR3 length: 14 amino acids. In DNA form, the CDR3 reads TGTGCCAGCAGCGTAGCTACGACAGGTACTGGCTACACCTTC. The encoded protein is CASSVATTGTGYTF. The whole variable domain, filled in from reference TRBV9 and TRBJ1-2, reads DSGVTQTPKHLITATGQRVTLRCSPRSGDLSVYWYQQSLDQGLQFLIQYYNGEERAKGNILERFSAQQFPDLHSELNLSSLELGDSALYFCASSVATTGTGYTFGSGTRLTVV.

The rearrangement uses TRBV4-2 and TRBJ1-2, with TRBD1 as a possible D gene (6 bases). The V gene's germline CDR1 is LGHNA and CDR2 YNFKEQ. V shed 0 bases and J shed 13 bases, with 12 bases lying between them. The CDR3 extends over 12 amino acids. CDR3 sequence: CASSQEDSRGTF. CDR3 in DNA: TGTGCCAGCAGCCAAGAAGACAGCAGGGGCACCTTC.

The chain carries TRBV7-2 and TRBJ2-1, with D uncertain. Germline assignment: CDR1 SGHTA and CDR2 FQGNSA. The CDR3 is 13 amino acids. Trimming removed 4 bases at V and 8 bases at J, with 12 bases between. The CDR3 sequence is CASSSPNMDEQFF. The CDR3 DNA reads as TGTGCCAGCAGCTCTCCAAACATGGATGAGCAGTTCTTC.

Only a few counts were recorded for this clone. Here the CDR3 DNA reads TGTGCCAGCAGCTTGTACTTGGGGCTTAGGGAGACCCAGTACTTC. Amino acid sequence: CASSLYLGLRETQYF. V is TRBV5-5 and J is TRBJ2-5; tentative D call: TRBD1 (5 bases). Trimming shortened V by 1 base and J by 5 bases, and 15 bases separated the two germline ends. Germline-derived CDR1 and CDR2 are SGHKS and YYEKEE (reference sequence). The CDR3 runs to 15 residues.